This T cell receptor (beta chain) originates from a study of T cell repertoires in cytomegalovirus infection. Study overall: HLA-B-restricted CMV epitopes that are well studied, plus recently identified HLA-C-restricted ones, were used by the study. Evidence of both CMV infection and a matching HLA type came from public TCR beta signatures.

TCRdb called the reads again in MiXCR, with one record for every CDR3 protein. The table records a few hundred thousand distinct CDR3 sequences, just under 40% of them present only once. Study results and limitations: CMV carriers with the relevant HLA were identified by cumulative public TCR beta family frequency. In two of eight donors, the top clonotype was HLA-C-restricted CMV-specific.

As concerns this clonotype: Its matching antigen is unknown.

The sequencing here drew on cultured PBMCs, taken from culture after CMV antigen stimulation. The sequence came from a human donor in good health (CMV status not recorded). Some clones in this sample may be carry-over from other donors' samples.

The CDR3 sequence: CASSTIQGRRTDTQYF. The CDR3 nucleotides read TGTGCCAGCAGCACTATCCAGGGGAGGCGCACAGATACGCAGTATTTT. J is TRBJ2-3 and V is TRBV14; D tentatively fits TRBD1 or TRBD2 (6 bases each). Trimming pared 5 bases from V and 1 base from J, leaving 16 bases between. CDR1 and CDR2 (germline): SGHDN, FVKESK. This CDR3 has 16 amino acids.